The clone carrying this T cell receptor beta chain was picked up a small number of times. The library attached unique molecular identifiers to individual cDNA molecules. TCRdb re-derived calls from the RACE reads in MiXCR, one entry per CDR3 protein. The sample yields 250,000 or so distinct CDR3 sequences, about 9% seen once. This entry belongs to a study of human T cells and chemical hapten exposure. Study-level background: Minor volume differences among pooled libraries chiefly drove per-sample TCR yield variation.

Trimming took off 0 bases at V and 8 bases at J, with 17 bases between the two ends. This CDR3 contains 15 residues. Germline V CDR1 and CDR2: DFQATT, SNEGSKA (reference sequence). Time point specified: pre-sensitization, week 0. The sample's treatment: therapeutic diphenylcyclopropenone sensitization with weekly scalp DPC. This chain connects TRBV20-1 to TRBJ2-1; D may be TRBD2 (6 bases). This clonotype was obtained from a woman between 35 and 50 years old with alopecia areata. Some clones in this sample may be carry-over from other donors' samples. The specimen was whole blood, collected in connection with sensitization to the hapten diphenylcyclopropenone (DPC). This CDR3 reads CSAREGRGGRYEQFF. For the CDR3, the DNA is TGCAGTGCTAGAGAAGGTCGGGGAGGTCGGTATGAGCAGTTCTTC.